These 12 T cell receptor beta chains originate from one sample sequenced in a study of blood T cell repertoires in COVID-19. Sequencing used immunoSEQ multiplex PCR; TCRdb keeps in-frame clones, though not all of them. The top ten hold about 18% of the sample, which has approximately 100,000 clones, roughly 85% seen once. The specimen sequenced was peripheral blood. Source of these receptors: a woman aged 60-75 years with acute or convalescent COVID-19.

This chain links TRBV20-1 with TRBJ1-3; 7 nucleotides agree with TRBD1. The CDR3 is made up of 13 amino acids. Germline values: CDR1 DFQATT, CDR2 SNEGSKA (reference sequence). J lost 4 bases, V lost 6 bases, and 6 bases had no gene match. DNA for the CDR3: TGCAGTGCCAGTACAGGGGAGGGAAACACCATATATTTT. This gives the protein CSASTGEGNTIYF.

This chain joins TRBV6-5 and TRBJ2-5, with D possibly TRBD2 on 5 matching bases. The CDR3 loop spans 15 amino acids. Germline-derived CDR1 and CDR2 are MNHEY and SVGAGI. Trimming cost V 6 bases and J 7 bases, with 21 bases left between them. CDR3 residues: CASRLEVGSAGTQYF. The CDR3 coding sequence is TGTGCCAGCAGACTCGAGGTGGGTTCCGCGGGGACCCAGTACTTC.

V is TRBV11-3 and J is TRBJ2-5, with D possibly being TRBD1 (5 bases). Germline loops: CDR1 SGHNT, CDR2 YENEEA. This CDR3 spans 15 amino acids. V was cut by 1 base and J by 4 bases, with 13 bases left in between. CDR3 DNA sequence: TGTGCCAGCAGCTTAGGGCAGGGCCGTCGAGAGACCCAGTACTTC. Its translation: CASSLGQGRRETQYF.

The DNA for the CDR3 is TGTGCCAGCAGCTTAGGAGACAGCGATGCTTTCTTT. Translation gives CASSLGDSDAFF. The rearrangement joins TRBV11-2 to TRBJ1-1, with a tentative D call TRBD1 (5 bases). Germline V CDR1 and CDR2: SGHAT, FQNNGV. This CDR3 is built from 12 residues. Trimming cost V 1 base and J 11 bases, with 11 bases left between them.

The chain's CDR3 is CASSLGGHGQETQYF. The CDR3 DNA reads TGTGCCAGCAGCTTGGGGGGACACGGACAAGAGACCCAGTACTTC. V and J are TRBV5-6 and TRBJ2-5; D might be TRBD1 (6 bases). CDR1 is SGHDT, CDR2 YYEEEE, per germline. The CDR3 has 15 amino acids. V gave up 0 bases and J gave up 2 bases, with 11 bases separating them.

The V call is TRBV5-1, the J call TRBJ1-4, with TRBD1 matching 7 bases. The CDR3 extends over 14 amino acids. Per germline, CDR1 SGHRS and CDR2 YFSETQ. J was trimmed by 8 bases and V by 6 bases; bases with no gene match: 10. CDR3 loop: CASKDSGQSEKLFF. The CDR3 nucleotides read TGCGCCAGCAAGGACTCGGGACAGAGCGAAAAACTGTTTTTT.

This rearrangement joins TRBV7-6 to TRBJ2-5; 10 positions agree with TRBD1. The CDR3 has 14 residues. Germline-derived CDR1 and CDR2 are SGHVS and FNYEAQ. V was clipped by 5 bases and J by 4 bases; unmatched bases: 4. CDR3 nucleotides: TGTGCCAGCAGCCCGACAGGGGGCGGAGAGACCCAGTACTTC. Translating it yields CASSPTGGGETQYF.

V usage is TRBV6-1 and J usage is TRBJ2-2, with TRBD2 matching over 8 bases. The CDR3 totals 17 residues. Unmatched junction bases numbered 9, after V lost 3 bases and J lost 3 bases. Germline V gene lookup returns CDR1 MNHNS and CDR2 SASEGT. DNA of the CDR3: TGTGCCAGCAGTGATCAGGCTAGCGGGTATTACACCGGGGAGCTGTTTTTT. Translating gives CASSDQASGYYTGELFF.

This clone was observed a single time. The chain links TRBV7-3 to TRBJ2-1; tentative D call: TRBD2 (6 bases). Germline V gene lookup returns CDR1 SGHTA and CDR2 FQGTGA. The CDR3 sequence is 16 residues long. Trimming took 4 bases from V and 7 from J, leaving 20 bases between them. The CDR3 DNA follows: TGTGCCAGCAGCTCCGACTCGGGACTGGGATTAAATGAGCAGTTCTTC. Its protein product is CASSSDSGLGLNEQFF.

The chain is built from TRBV7-2 and TRBJ2-2; 7 bases match TRBD2. After removal of 5 bases from V and 7 bases from J, the junction contained 13 bases not matched to a gene. Germline V CDR1 and CDR2: SGHTA, FQGNSA. The CDR3 has 16 residues. As DNA, the CDR3 is TGTGCCAGCAGCCCCGGGGGGAGCGAAGTGCACGGGGAGCTGTTTTTT. This sequence encodes CASSPGGSEVHGELFF.

The gene calls are TRBV11-2 and TRBJ1-3; 7 positions agree with TRBD1. CDR1 SGHAT and CDR2 FQNNGV come from the germline V gene. Trimming cost V 3 bases and J 7 bases; bases outside gene matches: 9. This CDR3 is built from 15 residues. The CDR3 DNA is TGTGCCAGCAGCTTGACGGGAACAGGGGCGAACACCATATATTTT. Amino acid sequence: CASSLTGTGANTIYF.

The V call is TRBV18, the J call TRBJ2-2, with no clear D. The V end was cut by 2 bases, the J end by 4 bases, with 11 bases between. From germline, CDR1 is KGHSH and CDR2 LQKENI. The CDR3 has 15 residues. CDR3 in amino acids: CASSPLNSFTGELFF. CDR3 DNA: TGTGCCAGCTCACCATTAAATTCCTTCACCGGGGAGCTGTTTTTT.